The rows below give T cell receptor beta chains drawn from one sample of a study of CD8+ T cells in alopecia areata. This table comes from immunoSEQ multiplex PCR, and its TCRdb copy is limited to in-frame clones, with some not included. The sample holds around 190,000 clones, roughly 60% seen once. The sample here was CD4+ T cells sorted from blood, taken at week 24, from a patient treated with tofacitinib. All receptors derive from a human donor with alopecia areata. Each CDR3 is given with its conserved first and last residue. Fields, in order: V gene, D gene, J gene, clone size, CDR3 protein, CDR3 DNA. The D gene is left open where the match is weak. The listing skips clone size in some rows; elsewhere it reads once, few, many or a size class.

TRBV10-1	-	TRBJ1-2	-	CAGTPNNYGYTF	TGCGCCGGGACACCGAATAACTATGGCTACACCTTC
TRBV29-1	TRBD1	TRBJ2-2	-	CSVQRGQIGELFF	TGCAGCGTCCAAAGGGGGCAGATCGGGGAGCTGTTTTTT
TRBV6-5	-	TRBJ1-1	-	CASSRYSTTEAFF	TGTGCCAGCAGTCGATACTCCACGACTGAAGCTTTCTTT
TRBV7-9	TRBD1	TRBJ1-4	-	CASSPGTGGEKLFF	TGTGCCAGCAGCCCAGGGACAGGGGGCGAAAAACTGTTTTTT
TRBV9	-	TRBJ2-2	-	CASSVTGFDTGELFF	TGTGCCAGCAGCGTAACTGGGTTTGACACCGGGGAGCTGTTTTTT
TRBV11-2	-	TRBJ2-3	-	CASSPPYTDTQYF	TGTGCCAGCAGCCCCCCGTACACAGATACGCAGTATTTT
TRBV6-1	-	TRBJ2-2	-	CASSALSGAVGELFF	TGTGCCAGCAGTGCCCTCTCGGGGGCCGTCGGGGAGCTGTTTTTT
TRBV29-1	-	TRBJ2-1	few	CSVGMTEQFF	TGCAGCGTTGGGATGACTGAGCAGTTCTTC
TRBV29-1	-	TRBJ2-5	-	CSVFRELPPTGTEETQYF	TGCAGCGTATTCCGAGAACTACCACCTACAGGGACGGAAGAGACCCAGTACTTC
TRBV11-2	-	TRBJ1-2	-	CASSQILQGNGYTF	TGTGCCAGCAGCCAAATCCTTCAGGGTAATGGCTACACCTTC
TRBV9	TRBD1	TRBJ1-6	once	CASSVGPGGNYNSPLHF	TGTGCCAGCAGCGTAGGCCCAGGGGGGAATTATAATTCACCCCTCCACTTT
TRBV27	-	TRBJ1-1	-	CASSEDSRTEAFF	TGTGCCAGCAGTGAGGACAGCCGCACTGAAGCTTTCTTT
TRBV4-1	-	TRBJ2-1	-	CASSQRVRGGEQFF	TGCGCCAGCAGCCAGAGAGTAAGGGGCGGCGAGCAGTTCTTC
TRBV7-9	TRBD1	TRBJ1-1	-	CASSSTPGTGDAFF	TGTGCCAGCAGCTCTACCCCCGGGACAGGGGACGCTTTCTTT
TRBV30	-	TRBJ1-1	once	CAWSVDRLDTEAFF	TGTGCCTGGAGTGTAGACAGGTTAGACACTGAAGCTTTCTTT
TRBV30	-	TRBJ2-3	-	CAWSHGVLGSTDTQYF	TGTGCCTGGAGTCATGGCGTTTTAGGGAGCACAGATACGCAGTATTTT
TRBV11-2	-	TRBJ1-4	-	CASSRVSEKLFF	TGTGCCAGCAGCCGCGTGAGTGAAAAACTGTTTTTT
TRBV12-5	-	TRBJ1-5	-	CASGPDRSNQPQHF	TGTGCTAGTGGACCCGACAGAAGCAATCAGCCCCAGCATTTT
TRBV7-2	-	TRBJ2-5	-	CASSPELQTQYF	TGTGCCAGCAGCCCCGAGTTGCAGACCCAGTACTTC
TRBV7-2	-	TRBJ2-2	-	CASSSEGRVVTGELFF	TGTGCCAGCAGCTCAGAGGGACGCGTGGTCACCGGGGAGCTGTTTTTT
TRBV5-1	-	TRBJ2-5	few	CASSPGTQETQYF	TGCGCCAGCAGCCCCGGGACGCAAGAGACCCAGTACTTC
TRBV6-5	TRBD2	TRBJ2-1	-	CARERGDYNEQFF	TGTGCCAGAGAGCGGGGGGACTACAATGAGCAGTTCTTC
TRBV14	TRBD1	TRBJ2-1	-	CASSQYRGSVQFF	TGTGCCAGCAGCCAATACAGGGGCTCGGTGCAGTTCTTC
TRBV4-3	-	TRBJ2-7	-	CASSQADGYEQYF	TGCGCCAGCAGCCAAGCGGACGGCTACGAGCAGTACTTC
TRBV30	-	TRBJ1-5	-	CAWSVAGPGQPQHF	TGTGCCTGGAGTGTCGCGGGGCCCGGTCAGCCCCAGCATTTT
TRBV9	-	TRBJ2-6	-	CASSVALTGANVLTF	TGTGCCAGCAGCGTAGCTCTTACCGGGGCCAACGTCCTGACTTTC
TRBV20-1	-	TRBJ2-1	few	CSARQGKQFF	TGCAGTGCTAGACAGGGGAAGCAGTTCTTC
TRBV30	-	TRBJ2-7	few	CAWSGEQGYEQYF	TGTGCCTGGAGTGGAGAACAGGGCTACGAGCAGTACTTC
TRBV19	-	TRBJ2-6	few	CASSILGRSSGANVLTF	TGTGCCAGTAGTATTCTCGGACGAAGCTCTGGGGCCAACGTCCTGACTTTC
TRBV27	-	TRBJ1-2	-	CASSLSYRVGGYTF	TGTGCCAGCAGTTTATCGTACAGGGTTGGCGGCTACACCTTC
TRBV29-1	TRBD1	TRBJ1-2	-	CSAGTGGGYTF	TGCAGCGCCGGGACAGGGGGTGGCTACACCTTC
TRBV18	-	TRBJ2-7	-	CASSPAATYEQYF	TGTGCCAGCTCACCGGCGGCCACCTACGAGCAGTACTTC
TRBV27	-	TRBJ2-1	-	CASKRAGNYNEQFF	TGTGCCAGCAAAAGGGCAGGGAATTACAATGAGCAGTTCTTC
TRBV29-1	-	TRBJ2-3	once	CSVGRDPGGTDTQYF	TGCAGCGTCGGCCGGGACCCGGGGGGCACAGATACGCAGTATTTT
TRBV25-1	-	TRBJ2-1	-	CASSEQGSYNEQFF	TGTGCCAGCAGTGAGCAAGGGAGTTACAATGAGCAGTTCTTC
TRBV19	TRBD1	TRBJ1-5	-	CASTTGGNQPQHF	TGTGCCAGTACAACAGGGGGAAATCAGCCCCAGCATTTT
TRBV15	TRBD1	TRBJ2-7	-	CATSPAGDRTLYEQYF	TGTGCCACCAGCCCCGCCGGGGACAGGACCCTCTACGAGCAGTACTTC
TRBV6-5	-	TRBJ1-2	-	CASSYDGADNYGYTF	TGTGCCAGCAGTTACGATGGGGCAGATAACTATGGCTACACCTTC
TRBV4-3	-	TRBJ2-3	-	CASSFTRDRGDTQYF	TGCGCCAGCAGCTTCACTAGGGATAGAGGGGATACGCAGTATTTT
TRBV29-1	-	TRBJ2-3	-	CSVVVSTDTQYF	TGCAGCGTCGTAGTTAGCACAGATACGCAGTATTTT
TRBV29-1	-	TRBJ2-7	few	CSVRDNSYEQYF	TGCAGCGTGAGGGACAATTCCTACGAGCAGTACTTC
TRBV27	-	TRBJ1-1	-	CASKEARPEAFF	TGTGCCAGCAAGGAAGCGCGGCCCGAAGCTTTCTTT
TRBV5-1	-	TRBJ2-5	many	CASSLQETQYF	TGCGCCAGCAGCTTACAAGAGACCCAGTACTTC
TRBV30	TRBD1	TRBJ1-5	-	CAAGQGRQQPQHF	TGTGCCGCGGGACAGGGGAGGCAACAGCCCCAGCATTTT
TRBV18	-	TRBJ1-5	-	CASSPRYGGGGQPQHF	TGTGCCAGCTCACCACGGTATGGGGGAGGTGGTCAGCCCCAGCATTTT
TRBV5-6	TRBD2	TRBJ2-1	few	CASSNGLAGNYEQFF	TGTGCCAGCAGCAATGGACTAGCGGGGAACTATGAGCAGTTCTTC
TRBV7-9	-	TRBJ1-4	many	CASSLLGTRGDEKLFF	TGTGCCAGCAGCTTATTGGGGACACGGGGAGATGAAAAACTGTTTTTT
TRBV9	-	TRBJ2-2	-	CASSVARNTGELFF	TGTGCCAGCAGCGTGGCGAGGAACACCGGGGAGCTGTTTTTT
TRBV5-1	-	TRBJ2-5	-	CASSHQETQYF	TGCGCCAGCAGCCACCAAGAGACCCAGTACTTC
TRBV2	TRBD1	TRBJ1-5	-	CASSEETGFGNQPQHF	TGTGCCAGCAGTGAAGAGACAGGGTTCGGCAATCAGCCCCAGCATTTT
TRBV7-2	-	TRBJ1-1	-	CASSLFGENTEAFF	TGTGCCAGCAGCTTATTTGGGGAGAACACTGAAGCTTTCTTT
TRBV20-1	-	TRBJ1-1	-	CSASFPNGAFF	TGCAGTGCGTCCTTTCCAAACGGAGCTTTCTTT
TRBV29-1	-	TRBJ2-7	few	CSVEAAHEQYF	TGCAGCGTTGAAGCAGCCCACGAGCAGTACTTC
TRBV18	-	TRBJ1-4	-	CASSGPESNEKLFF	TGTGCCAGCTCAGGACCAGAAAGCAATGAAAAACTGTTTTTT
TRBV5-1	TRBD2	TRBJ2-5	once	CASSFGLAGQETQYF	TGCGCCAGCAGCTTTGGTCTAGCGGGCCAAGAGACCCAGTACTTC
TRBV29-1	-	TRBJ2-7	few	CSAGRTYEQYF	TGCAGCGCCGGGCGCACCTACGAGCAGTACTTC